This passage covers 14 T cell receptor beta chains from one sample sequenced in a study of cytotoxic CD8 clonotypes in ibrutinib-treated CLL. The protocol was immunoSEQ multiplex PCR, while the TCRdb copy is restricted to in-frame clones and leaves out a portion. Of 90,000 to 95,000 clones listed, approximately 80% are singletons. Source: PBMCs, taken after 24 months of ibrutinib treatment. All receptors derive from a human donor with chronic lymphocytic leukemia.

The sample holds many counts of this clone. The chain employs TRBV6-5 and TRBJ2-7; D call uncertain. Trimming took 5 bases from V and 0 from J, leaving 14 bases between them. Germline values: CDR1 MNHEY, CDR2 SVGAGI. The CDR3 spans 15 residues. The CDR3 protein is CASSTAGPSSYEQYF. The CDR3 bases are TGTGCCAGCAGTACCGCCGGGCCCAGCTCCTACGAGCAGTACTTC.

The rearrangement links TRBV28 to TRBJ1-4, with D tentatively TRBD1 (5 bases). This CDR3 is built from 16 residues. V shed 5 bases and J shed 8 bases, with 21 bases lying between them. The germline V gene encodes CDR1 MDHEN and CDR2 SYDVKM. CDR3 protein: CASSPIRDGGREKLFF. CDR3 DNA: TGTGCCAGCAGTCCAATAAGGGACGGCGGTAGGGAAAAACTGTTTTTT.

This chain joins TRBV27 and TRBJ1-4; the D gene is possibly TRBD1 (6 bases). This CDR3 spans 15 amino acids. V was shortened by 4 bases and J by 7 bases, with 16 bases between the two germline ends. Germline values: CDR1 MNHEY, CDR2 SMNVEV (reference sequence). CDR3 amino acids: CASSSAFTGIEKLFF. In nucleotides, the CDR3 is TGTGCCAGCAGTTCCGCCTTTACAGGGATTGAAAAACTGTTTTTT.

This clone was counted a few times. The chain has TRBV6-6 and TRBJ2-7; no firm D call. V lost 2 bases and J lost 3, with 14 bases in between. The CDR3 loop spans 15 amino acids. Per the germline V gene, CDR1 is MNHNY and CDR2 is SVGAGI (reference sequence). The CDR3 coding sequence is TGTGCCAGCAGTTACCCGGTCCCGAACGGCTACGAGCAGTACTTC. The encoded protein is CASSYPVPNGYEQYF.

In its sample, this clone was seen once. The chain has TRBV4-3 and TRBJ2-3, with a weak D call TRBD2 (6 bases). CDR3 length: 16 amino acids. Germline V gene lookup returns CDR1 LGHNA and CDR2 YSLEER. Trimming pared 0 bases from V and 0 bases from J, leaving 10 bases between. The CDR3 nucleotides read TGCGCCAGCAGCCAAGATGGGGGGAGAAGCACAGATACGCAGTATTTT. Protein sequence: CASSQDGGRSTDTQYF.

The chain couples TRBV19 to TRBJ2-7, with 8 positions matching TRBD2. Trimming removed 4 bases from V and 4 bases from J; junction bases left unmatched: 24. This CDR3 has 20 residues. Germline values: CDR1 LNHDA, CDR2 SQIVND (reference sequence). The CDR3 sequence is CASSTISGTPAGEALYEQYF. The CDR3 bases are TGTGCCAGTAGTACCATATCCGGGACTCCAGCGGGAGAGGCTCTATACGAGCAGTACTTC.

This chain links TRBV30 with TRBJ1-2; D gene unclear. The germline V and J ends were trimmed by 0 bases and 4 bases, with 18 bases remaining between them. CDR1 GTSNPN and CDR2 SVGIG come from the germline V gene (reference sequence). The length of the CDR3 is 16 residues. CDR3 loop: CAWSVFGYMTPYGYTF. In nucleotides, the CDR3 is TGTGCCTGGAGTGTATTTGGGTATATGACTCCCTATGGCTACACCTTC.

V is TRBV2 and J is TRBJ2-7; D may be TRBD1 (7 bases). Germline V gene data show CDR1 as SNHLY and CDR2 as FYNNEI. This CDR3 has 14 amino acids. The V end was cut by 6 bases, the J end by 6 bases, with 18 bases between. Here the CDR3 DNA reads TGTGCCAGCAGGGTTAATGGGCAGGGGGGCGAGCAGTACTTC. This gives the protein CASRVNGQGGEQYF.

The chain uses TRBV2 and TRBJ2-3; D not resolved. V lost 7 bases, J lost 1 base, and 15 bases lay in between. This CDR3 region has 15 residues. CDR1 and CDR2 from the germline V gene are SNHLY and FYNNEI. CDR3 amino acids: CASIPSPRGTDTQYF. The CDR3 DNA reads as TGTGCCAGCATCCCTTCTCCCCGCGGCACAGATACGCAGTATTTT.

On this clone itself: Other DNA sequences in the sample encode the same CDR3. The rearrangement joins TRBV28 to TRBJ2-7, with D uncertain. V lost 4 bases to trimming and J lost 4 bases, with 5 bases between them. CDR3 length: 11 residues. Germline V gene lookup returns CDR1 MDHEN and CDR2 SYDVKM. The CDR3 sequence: CASSSRYEQYF. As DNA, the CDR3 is TGTGCCAGCAGTTCGCGGTACGAGCAGTACTTC. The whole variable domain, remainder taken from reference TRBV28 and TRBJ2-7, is DVKVTQSSRYLVKRTGEKVFLECVQDMDHENMFWYRQDPGLGLRLIYFSYDVKMKEKGDIPEGYSVSREKKERFSLILESASTNQTSMYLCASSSRYEQYFGPGTRLTVT.

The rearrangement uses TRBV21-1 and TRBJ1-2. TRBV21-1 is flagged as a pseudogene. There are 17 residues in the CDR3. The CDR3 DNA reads TGTGCCAGCATCTTGTGGAAACTCTCGACCCCTAACTATGGCTACACCTTC. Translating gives CASILWKLSTPNYGYTF.

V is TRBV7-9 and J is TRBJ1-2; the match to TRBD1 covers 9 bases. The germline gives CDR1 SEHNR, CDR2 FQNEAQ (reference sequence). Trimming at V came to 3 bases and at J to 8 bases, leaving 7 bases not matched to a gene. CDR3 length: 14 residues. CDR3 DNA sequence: TGTGCCAGCAGCTTCACAGGGGGCGAGGGCGGCTACACCTTC. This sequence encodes CASSFTGGEGGYTF.

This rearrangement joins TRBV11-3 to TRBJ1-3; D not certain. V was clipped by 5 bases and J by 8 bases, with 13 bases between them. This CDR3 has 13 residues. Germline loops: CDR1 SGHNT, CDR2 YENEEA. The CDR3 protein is CASSTASADTIYF. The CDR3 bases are TGTGCCAGCAGCACGGCTTCGGCGGACACCATATATTTT.

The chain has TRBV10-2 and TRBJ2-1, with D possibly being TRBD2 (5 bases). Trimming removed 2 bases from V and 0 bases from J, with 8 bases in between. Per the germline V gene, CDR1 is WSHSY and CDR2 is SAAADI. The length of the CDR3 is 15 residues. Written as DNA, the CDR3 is TGCGCCAGCAGTGAGGAAGGGAGCTCCTACAATGAGCAGTTCTTC. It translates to CASSEEGSSYNEQFF.